Listed here are 22 T cell receptor beta chains from one sample, sequenced in a study of type 1 and type 2 diabetes patients. The PCR template was genomic DNA. Multiplex PCR with 30 forward and 13 reverse primers amplified the TCR beta CDR3. TCRdb re-derived calls from the multiplex PCR reads in MiXCR, one entry per CDR3 protein. Of 250,000 to 300,000 distinct CDR3 sequences in the sample, around 47% were seen once. Sequencing input: peripheral blood mononuclear cells (PBMCs). The receptors shown here come from a man younger than 35 with type 2 diabetes.

In its sample, this clonotype was seen a few times. CDR3 region: CASSKSGDSYNEQFF. CDR3 nucleotide sequence: TGTGCCAGCAGTAAAAGCGGGGACTCCTACAATGAGCAGTTCTTC. J is TRBJ2-1 and V is TRBV6-6; 7 bases match TRBD2. Trimming cost V 5 bases and J 0 bases; bases outside gene matches: 4. This CDR3 comprises 15 residues. From germline, CDR1 is MNHNY and CDR2 SVGAGI (reference sequence).

The rearrangement uses TRBV4-3 and TRBJ2-3; D is unclear. In germline, CDR1 is LGHNA, CDR2 YSLEER. The V end was cut by 1 base, the J end by 4 bases, with 6 bases between. This CDR3 spans 13 amino acids. The CDR3 DNA sequence: TGCGCCAGCAGCCAAGTGGTCGCAGATACGCAGTATTTT. Translating gives CASSQVVADTQYF.

This clonotype was counted once. The junction differs from germline at one of its ends, possibly a read error. CDR3 nucleotide sequence: TGTGCCAGCACCCCGGGACACTCGAGCTCCTACGAGCAGTACTTC. Amino acid sequence: CASTPGHSSSYEQYF. The chain employs TRBV10-1 and TRBJ2-7, with D tentatively TRBD1 (6 bases). Germline values: CDR1 WNHNN, CDR2 SYGVQD (reference sequence). The CDR3 length is 15 residues.

This chain connects TRBV7-8 to TRBJ2-7; maybe TRBD2 (6 bases). This CDR3 is built from 15 residues. Trimming shortened V by 1 base and J by 6 bases, and 16 bases separated the two germline ends. Looked up from germline, CDR1 is SGHVS and CDR2 is FQNEAQ. CDR3 sequence (DNA): TGTGCCAGCAGCTTAGAGGGGACTCCGCTGACCGAGCAGTACTTC. Amino acids: CASSLEGTPLTEQYF.

This clonotype was recorded many times. This sequence joins TRBV2 and TRBJ1-4; a weak D match, TRBD1 (5 bases). This CDR3 is built from 14 residues. Trimming took 4 bases from V and 7 from J, leaving 13 bases between them. Germline-derived CDR1 and CDR2 are SNHLY and FYNNEI. The CDR3 is CASSGRGAGEKLFF. The CDR3 DNA is TGTGCCAGCAGTGGGAGGGGCGCGGGTGAAAAACTGTTTTTT.

The CDR3 bases are TGTGCCTGGAGGGGGAGCGGAGCAATCGGTCAGCCCCAGCATTTT. Its protein is CAWRGSGAIGQPQHF. J is TRBJ1-5 and V is TRBV30; D unclear. This CDR3 comprises 15 residues. From germline, CDR1 is GTSNPN and CDR2 SVGIG (reference sequence). V lost 3 bases and J 6 bases, leaving 18 bases between the germline ends. Full variable domain (remainder filled in from reference TRBV30 and TRBJ1-5): SQTIHQWPATLVQPVGSPLSLECTVEGTSNPNLYWYRQAAGRGLQLLFYSVGIGQISSEVPQNLSASRPQDRQFILSSKKLLLSDSGFYLCAWRGSGAIGQPQHFGDGTRLSIL.

Notes on this clonotype: A read error may produce the germline difference seen at one junction end. The chain joins TRBV14 to TRBJ2-7; tentatively, D is TRBD1 (5 bases). The CDR3 totals 16 residues. Germline V gene lookup returns CDR1 SGHDN and CDR2 FVKESK. Written as DNA, the CDR3 is TGTGCCGGCAGCCAAGATCGGGCCACAGGAACCTACGAGCAGTACTTC. Translation gives CAGSQDRATGTYEQYF.

The genes are TRBV25-1 and TRBJ1-4; 9 nucleotides agree with TRBD1. This CDR3 spans 15 amino acids. The trim removed 7 bases at V and 8 bases at J, leaving 11 bases unmatched. CDR1 MGHDK and CDR2 SYGVNS come from the germline V gene. The CDR3 nucleotides read TGTGCCAGCACCGACACGGGACAGGGACACGAAAAACTGTTTTTT. As protein: CASTDTGQGHEKLFF.

This rearrangement joins TRBV7-2 to TRBJ1-1; D is ambiguous. The germline CDR1 and CDR2 sequences are SGHTA and FQGNSA. V lost 2 bases and J lost 0, with 10 bases in between. This CDR3 comprises 15 residues. Here the CDR3 DNA reads TGTGCCAGCAGCTTATTCGGGGAGTTGAACACTGAAGCTTTCTTT. This encodes CASSLFGELNTEAFF. Based on the CDR3 plus reference TRBV7-2 and TRBJ1-1, the full variable domain is GAGVSQSPSNKVTEKGKDVELRCDPISGHTALYWYRQSLGQGLEFLIYFQGNSAPDKSGLPSDRFSAERTGGSVSTLTIQRTQQEDSAVYLCASSLFGELNTEAFFGQGTRLTVV.

The rearrangement uses TRBV7-6 and TRBJ2-3; D gene ambiguous. CDR1 is SGHVS and CDR2 is FNYEAQ in the germline V gene. This CDR3 comprises 15 residues. V lost 5 bases and J lost 7, with 19 bases in between. CDR3 sequence: CASSQVDSPSYTQYF. The CDR3 bases are TGTGCCAGCAGCCAAGTTGACTCCCCTTCCTATACGCAGTATTTT.

This clonotype was seen only a few times. The genes are TRBV10-1 and TRBJ2-2, with 7 bases that match TRBD1. CDR1 and CDR2 (germline): WNHNN, SYGVQD (reference sequence). V dropped 0 bases and J dropped 1; count of bases not matched to a gene: 2. This CDR3 is 16 amino acids long. CDR3 sequence reads: CASSESTGMNTGELFF. CDR3 DNA sequence: TGCGCCAGCAGTGAGTCGACAGGGATGAACACCGGGGAGCTGTTTTTT.

This clonotype was detected a few times. V is TRBV2 and J is TRBJ1-4; no clear D. V was cut by 3 bases and J by 5 bases, with 7 bases left in between. The CDR3 is 13 residues long. The germline V gene has CDR1 SNHLY and CDR2 FYNNEI. The CDR3 sequence: CASSDTENEKLFF. The CDR3 DNA sequence: TGTGCCAGCAGTGACACAGAGAATGAAAAACTGTTTTTT.

This clonotype was seen more than once but under ten times. The chain has TRBV4-3 and TRBJ2-7, with unresolved D. The CDR3 runs to 14 residues. The ends were cut back, 0 bases at V and 3 bases at J, with 9 bases in the middle. Per the germline V gene, CDR1 is LGHNA and CDR2 is YSLEER. Here the CDR3 DNA reads TGCGCCAGCAGCCAAGATCAGTGGCACTACGAGCAGTACTTC. Its translation: CASSQDQWHYEQYF.

The V and J genes are TRBV6-1 and TRBJ2-7; D gene unclear. This CDR3 has 12 amino acids. CDR1 and CDR2 (germline): MNHNS, SASEGT. V was shortened by 3 bases and J by 2 bases, with 5 bases between the two germline ends. The CDR3 loop reads CASSDDPYEQYF. The CDR3 region has the DNA TGTGCCAGCAGTGACGACCCCTACGAGCAGTACTTC.

V usage is TRBV7-9 and J usage is TRBJ1-6; 9 bases are shared with TRBD1. Germline V gene sequence: CDR1 SEHNR, CDR2 FQNEAQ (reference sequence). V lost 6 bases to trimming and J lost 6 bases; unmatched junction nucleotides: 6. The CDR3 is 15 amino acids. The CDR3 here is CASSPGQGTNSPLHF. CDR3 DNA sequence: TGTGCCAGCAGTCCGGGACAGGGAACTAATTCACCCCTCCACTTT.

This chain connects TRBV20-1 to TRBJ2-5, with D perhaps assigned TRBD1 or TRBD2 (5 bases each). Per the germline V gene, CDR1 is DFQATT and CDR2 is SNEGSKA (reference sequence). The CDR3 is 12 residues long. V was pared by 6 bases and J by 4 bases, with 12 bases between. CDR3 in amino acids: CSANPGGETQYF. The CDR3, as DNA: TGCAGTGCCAACCCTGGGGGAGAGACCCAGTACTTC.

CDR3 sequence (DNA): TGCAGTGCTAGCCAGGGGAGGTACGAGCAGTACTTC. This gives the protein CSASQGRYEQYF. The chain combines TRBV20-1 with TRBJ2-7; either TRBD1 or TRBD2 may fit D (6 bases each). The germline CDR1 and CDR2 sequences are DFQATT and SNEGSKA (reference sequence). Between the trimmed V and J ends, which lost 3 bases and 4 bases, there was a span of 10 bases. The CDR3 has 12 residues.

Details on this clonotype: This may be a read error, as it is one base from a much larger clone. This chain uses TRBV7-2 with TRBJ2-7, with D possibly matching TRBD2 (5 bases). V lost 3 bases, J lost 9 bases, and 12 bases lay in between. Per germline, CDR1 SGHTA and CDR2 FQGNSA. This CDR3 has 12 residues. The CDR3 protein is CASSFEGGGQYF. The CDR3 DNA follows: TGTGCCAGCAGCTTTGAGGGTGGCGGGCAGTACTTC.

This clonotype appeared a single time. This CDR3 is CASSLPLAGSSGEQYF. The CDR3 DNA sequence: TGTGCCAGCAGCTTACCGTTAGCGGGAAGTTCTGGTGAGCAGTACTTC. The rearrangement joins TRBV7-8 to TRBJ2-7; TRBD2 agrees at 8 bases. The germline gives CDR1 SGHVS, CDR2 FQNEAQ. The CDR3 runs 16 residues. The J segment lost 7 bases and the V segment lost 2 bases, leaving 13 bases of the junction unmatched. The variable domain in full, completed from reference TRBV7-8 and TRBJ2-7, reads GAGVSQSPRYKVAKRGQDVALRCDPISGHVSLFWYQQALGQGPEFLTYFQNEAQLDKSGLPSDRFFAERPEGSVSTLKIQRTQQEDSAVYLCASSLPLAGSSGEQYFGPGTRLTVT.

This clonotype showed up just a few times. The chain couples TRBV7-2 to TRBJ2-7, with D perhaps matching TRBD1 or TRBD2 (5 bases each). V was shortened by 5 bases and J by 0 bases, with 11 bases between the two germline ends. This CDR3 comprises 14 residues. Germline values: CDR1 SGHTA, CDR2 FQGNSA. Here the CDR3 reads CASSHWDVSYEQYF. Here the CDR3 DNA reads TGTGCCAGCAGCCACTGGGACGTCTCCTACGAGCAGTACTTC.

This clonotype showed up just a few times. The chain joins TRBV7-9 to TRBJ1-2; a possible D gene is TRBD1 (6 bases). CDR1 is SEHNR, CDR2 FQNEAQ, per germline (reference sequence). CDR3 length: 15 residues. Between the trimmed V and J ends, which lost 1 base and 3 bases, there was a span of 12 bases. This CDR3 is CASSLDGQGYYGYTF. Written as DNA, the CDR3 is TGTGCCAGCAGCTTAGACGGTCAGGGGTACTATGGCTACACCTTC. The complete variable domain, with remaining parts taken from reference TRBV7-9 and TRBJ1-2, reads DTGVSQNPRHKITKRGQNVTFRCDPISEHNRLYWYRQTLGQGPEFLTYFQNEAQLEKSRLLSDRFSAERPKGSFSTLEIQRTEQGDSAMYLCASSLDGQGYYGYTFGSGTRLTVV.

For this clonotype: A single base separates this from a much larger clone, so it may be a read error. The V and J genes are TRBV29-1 and TRBJ2-5; TRBD2 aligns across 8 bases. V shed 6 bases, J shed 4 bases, and the junction held 7 bases outside the gene matches. This CDR3 contains 13 residues. In germline, CDR1 is SQVTM, CDR2 ANQGSEA. CDR3 sequence reads: CSVRAGDGETQYF. The CDR3 DNA is TGCAGCGTACGAGCGGGAGACGGAGAGACCCAGTACTTC.